This T cell receptor (beta chain) was captured in a study of blood T cell repertoires in COVID-19. About the study: The United States, Italy and Spain supplied acute and convalescent COVID-19 samples. T cells, B-cell-depleted T cells, or PBMCs supplied cDNA or gDNA.

Germline CDR1 and CDR2: KGHSH and LQKENI. With V trimmed by 1 base and J by 4 bases, 6 bases remained unmatched. The CDR3 spans 15 residues. Authors' analysis steps: Nucleated cell counts were estimated from reference gene primer amplification. Clones were sequenced by immunoSEQ multiplex PCR, and TCRdb holds only the in-frame ones, with some missing. The D gene and trimming were derived from the DNA, and the V and J assignments and clone size from that table. The sample lists some 190,000 clones, approximately 85% occurring once. This chain links TRBV18 with TRBJ2-7, with 8 bases fitting TRBD2. Sequencing was carried out using peripheral blood. This receptor was obtained from a human donor with active or convalescent COVID-19. The donor label of this sample is uncertain. The CDR3, as DNA: TGTGCCAGCTCACCACAAGTAGCGGGAAGGTACGAGCAGTACTTC. This encodes CASSPQVAGRYEQYF.